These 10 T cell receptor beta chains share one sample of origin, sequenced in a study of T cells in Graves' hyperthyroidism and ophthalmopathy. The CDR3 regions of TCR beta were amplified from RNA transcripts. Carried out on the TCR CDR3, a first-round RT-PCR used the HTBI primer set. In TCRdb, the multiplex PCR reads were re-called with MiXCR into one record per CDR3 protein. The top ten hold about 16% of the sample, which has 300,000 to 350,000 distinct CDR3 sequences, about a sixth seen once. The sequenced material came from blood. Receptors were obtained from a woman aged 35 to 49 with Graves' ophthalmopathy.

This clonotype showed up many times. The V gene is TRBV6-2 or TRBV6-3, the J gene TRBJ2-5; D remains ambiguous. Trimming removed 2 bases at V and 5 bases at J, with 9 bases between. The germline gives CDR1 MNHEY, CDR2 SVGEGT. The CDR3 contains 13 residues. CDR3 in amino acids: CASSYQTTETQYF. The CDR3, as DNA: TGTGCCAGCAGTTACCAAACCACCGAGACCCAGTACTTC.

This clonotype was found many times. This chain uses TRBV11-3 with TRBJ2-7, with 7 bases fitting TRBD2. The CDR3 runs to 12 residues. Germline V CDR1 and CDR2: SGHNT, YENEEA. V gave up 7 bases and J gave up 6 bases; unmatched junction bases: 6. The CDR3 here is CASKGPGGEQYF. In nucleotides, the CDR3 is TGTGCCAGCAAGGGCCCGGGGGGCGAGCAGTACTTC. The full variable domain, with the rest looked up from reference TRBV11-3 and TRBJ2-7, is EAGVVQSPRYKIIEKKQPVAFWCNPISGHNTLYWYLQNLGQGPELLIRYENEEAVDDSQLPKDRFSAERLKGVDSTLKIQPAELGDSAVYLCASKGPGGEQYFGPGTRLTVT.

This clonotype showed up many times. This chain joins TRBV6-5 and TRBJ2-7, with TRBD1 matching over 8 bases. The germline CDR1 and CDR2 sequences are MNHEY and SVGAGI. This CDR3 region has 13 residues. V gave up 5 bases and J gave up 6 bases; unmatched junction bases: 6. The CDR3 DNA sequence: TGTGCCAGCAGTCCCCGGACAGGGACCGAGCAGTACTTC. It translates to CASSPRTGTEQYF.

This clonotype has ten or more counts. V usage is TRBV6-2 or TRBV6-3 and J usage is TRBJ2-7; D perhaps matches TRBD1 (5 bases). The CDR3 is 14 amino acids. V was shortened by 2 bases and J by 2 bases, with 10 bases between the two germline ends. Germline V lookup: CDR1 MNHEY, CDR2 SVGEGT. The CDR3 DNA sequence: TGTGCCAGCAGTTACCCGACAGTCACCTACGAGCAGTACTTC. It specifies CASSYPTVTYEQYF.

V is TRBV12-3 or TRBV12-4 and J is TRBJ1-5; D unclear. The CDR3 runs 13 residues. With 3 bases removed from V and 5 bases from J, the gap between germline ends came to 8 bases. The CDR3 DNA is TGTGCCAGCAGTTTGCAGGCCGATCAGCCCCAGCATTTT. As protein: CASSLQADQPQHF.

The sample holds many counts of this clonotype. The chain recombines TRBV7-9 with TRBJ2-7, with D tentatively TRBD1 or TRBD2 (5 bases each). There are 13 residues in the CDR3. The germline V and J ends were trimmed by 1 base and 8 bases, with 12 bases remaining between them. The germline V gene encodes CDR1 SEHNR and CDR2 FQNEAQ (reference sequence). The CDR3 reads CASSLESGTKQYF. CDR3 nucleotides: TGTGCCAGCAGCTTAGAATCAGGGACGAAGCAGTACTTC.

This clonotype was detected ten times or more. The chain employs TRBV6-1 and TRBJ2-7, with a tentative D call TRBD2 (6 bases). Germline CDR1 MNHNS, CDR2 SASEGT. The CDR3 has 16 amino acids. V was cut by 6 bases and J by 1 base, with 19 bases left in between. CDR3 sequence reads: CASSLTIAEGSYEQYF. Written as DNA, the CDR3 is TGTGCCAGCAGCTTGACCATCGCGGAGGGATCCTACGAGCAGTACTTC.

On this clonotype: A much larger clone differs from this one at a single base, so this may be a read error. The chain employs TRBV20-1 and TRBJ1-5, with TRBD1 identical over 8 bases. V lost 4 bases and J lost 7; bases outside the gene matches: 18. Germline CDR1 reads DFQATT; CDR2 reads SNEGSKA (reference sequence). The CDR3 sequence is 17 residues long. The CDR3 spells CSATGQRQGRHWQPQHF. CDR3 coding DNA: TGCAGTGCTACAGGTCAGAGACAGGGGCGCCATTGGCAGCCCCAGCATTTT.

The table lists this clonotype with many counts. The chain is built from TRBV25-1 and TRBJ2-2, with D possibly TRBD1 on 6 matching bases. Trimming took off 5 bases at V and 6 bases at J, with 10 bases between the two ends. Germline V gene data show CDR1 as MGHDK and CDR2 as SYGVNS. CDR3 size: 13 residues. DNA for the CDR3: TGTGCCAGCAGTTTTAAGGGGGCCGGGGAGCTGTTTTTT. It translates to CASSFKGAGELFF.

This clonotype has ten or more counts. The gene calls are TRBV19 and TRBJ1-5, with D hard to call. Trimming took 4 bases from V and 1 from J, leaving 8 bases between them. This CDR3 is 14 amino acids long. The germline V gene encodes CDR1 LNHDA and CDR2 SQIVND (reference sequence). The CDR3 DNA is TGTGCCAGTAGTAGGGCAGCCAGCAATCAGCCCCAGCATTTT. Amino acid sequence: CASSRAASNQPQHF.